The clone carrying this T cell receptor (beta chain) was found many times. Its antigen is still unknown. Germline CDR1 and CDR2: SGHVS and FQNEAQ. Trimming removed 8 bases at V and 2 bases at J, with 14 bases between. The CDR3 is made up of 14 amino acids. Generation of TCR cDNA used 5'RACE template switching (which added a universal primer site and UMIs). TCRdb fed the 5' RACE reads into MiXCR, producing one record per CDR3 protein. This table holds some 400,000 distinct CDR3 sequences, about 6.2% found once. This sample stems from a study of T cells after yellow fever vaccination. On the study more broadly: Fractions containing few cells were prepared with SMART-Seq v4 Ultra Low Input.

Findings and limits, study-wide: Some clonotypes, a small share, were shared between CD4 and CD8 compartments.

Sequenced material: PBMCs, taken 5 days after the yellow fever booster vaccination. The V call is TRBV7-8, the J call TRBJ2-3, with D perhaps matching TRBD2 (5 bases). The clonotype comes from a man aged 25 to 40 who received the YFV17D yellow fever vaccine. DNA of the CDR3: TGTGCCAGCTACTCGGGATCTTACACAGATACGCAGTATTTT. This sequence encodes CASYSGSYTDTQYF. The full variable domain, completed using reference TRBV7-8 and TRBJ2-3, is GAGVSQSPRYKVAKRGQDVALRCDPISGHVSLFWYQQALGQGPEFLTYFQNEAQLDKSGLPSDRFFAERPEGSVSTLKIQRTQQEDSAVYLCASYSGSYTDTQYFGPGTRLTVL.